The rows below give T cell receptor beta chains drawn from one sample of a study of blood T cell repertoires in COVID-19. The data were produced by immunoSEQ multiplex PCR, yet TCRdb's version contains in-frame clones alone and is incomplete. The table records about 280,000 clones, roughly four fifths of them present only once. The sample was PBMCs or T cells enriched from blood (not recorded which). These receptors originate from a man aged 40-50 years who had been exposed to COVID-19. The CDR3 runs from the conserved cysteine through the conserved F or W. A D gene is named only where the DNA matches it firmly. Size is omitted from some rows. Given values are once, few, many or a class for expanded clones.

V,size,J,D,CDR3,DNA
TRBV12-5,NA,TRBJ2-1,TRBD2,CASGSEKAGGVSYNEQFF,TGTGCTAGTGGTTCTGAAAAAGCGGGAGGGGTCTCCTACAATGAGCAGTTCTTC
TRBV4-1,NA,TRBJ2-1,TRBD2,CASSRLLAGLYNEQFF,TGCGCCAGCAGCCGCCTGCTAGCGGGGCTATACAATGAGCAGTTCTTC
TRBV29-1,NA,TRBJ2-7,TRBD1,CSVAPLVTGSTYEQYF,TGCAGCGTTGCCCCTTTGGTGACAGGGTCAACCTACGAGCAGTACTTC
TRBV30,NA,TRBJ1-5,NA,CAWSVGGYQPQHF,TGTGCCTGGAGTGTAGGGGGTTACCAGCCCCAGCATTTT
TRBV7-9,NA,TRBJ1-5,NA,CASSLGGLAEVMPQHF,TGTGCCAGCAGCTTAGGAGGGTTGGCGGAGGTCATGCCCCAGCATTTT
TRBV28,once,TRBJ2-1,NA,CASSLYQNREARNEQFF,TGTGCCAGCAGTTTATACCAAAACAGGGAAGCGCGCAATGAGCAGTTCTTC
TRBV18,NA,TRBJ2-1,NA,CASSPPVQAMQFF,TGTGCCAGCTCACCACCGGTTCAGGCGATGCAGTTCTTC
TRBV12-5,NA,TRBJ1-5,NA,CASAPGTQRDQPQHF,TGTGCTAGTGCCCCTGGGACACAACGAGATCAGCCCCAGCATTTT
TRBV5-8,NA,TRBJ2-7,NA,CASSTGTLFVEQYF,TGTGCCAGCAGCACCGGGACTCTATTTGTCGAGCAGTACTTC
TRBV5-4,NA,TRBJ2-1,TRBD2,CASSSSGPEQFF,TGTGCCAGCAGCTCTAGCGGACCTGAGCAGTTCTTC
TRBV4-1,NA,TRBJ1-1,NA,CASSQGGWTEAFF,TGCGCCAGCAGCCAAGGGGGCTGGACTGAAGCTTTCTTT
TRBV10-3,NA,TRBJ2-2,NA,CAMGTSLNTGELFF,TGTGCCATGGGGACAAGCCTGAACACCGGGGAGCTGTTTTTT
TRBV18,NA,TRBJ1-3,NA,CASSPPADRHTIYF,TGTGCCAGCTCACCACCGGCGGATAGGCACACCATATATTTT
TRBV30,NA,TRBJ2-7,TRBD2,CAWQMMGRDGQYF,TGTGCCTGGCAGATGATGGGGAGGGACGGGCAGTACTTC
TRBV21-1,NA,TRBJ1-5,NA,CASSKDSYSNQPQHF,TGTGCCAGCAGCAAGGACAGCTATAGCAATCAGCCCCAGCATTTT
TRBV12-3/TRBV12-4,NA,TRBJ1-1,NA,CASSLTDTEAFF,TGTGCCAGCAGTCTTACAGACACTGAAGCTTTCTTT
TRBV19,few,TRBJ2-5,NA,CASSRAAQGGETQYF,TGTGCCAGTAGTCGGGCCGCACAGGGGGGGGAGACCCAGTACTTC
TRBV6-5,NA,TRBJ2-7,NA,CASSYGGGSQSYEQYF,TGTGCCAGCAGTTATGGGGGGGGCAGTCAGTCCTACGAGCAGTACTTC